The 14 T cell receptor beta chains in this list originate from one sample, sequenced in a study of blood T cells in healthy people across ages (dated by TCRdb to between 2015 and 2016). Libraries were constructed by 5' RACE. Sequencing took place on an Illumina HiSeq 2500. The second PCR ran for about 7 to 11 cycles and used a J-beta primer mix along with a sample-barcoded 5' primer. The public reads were run again by TCRdb, first through fastp at Q25 and then through MiXCR, and only productive beta chains were kept. Rows merge per CDR3 protein into single entries with the most common DNA and genes. Recorded for this sample are about 1.4 million distinct CDR3 sequences; 45% to 70% of them occurred a single time. Of the sample, more than 6% is held by the ten largest clones. The sequenced sample consisted of blood. The receptors shown here come from a man aged 18 to 30 in good health.

V and J are TRBV4-3 and TRBJ2-2; maybe TRBD1 (5 bases). The CDR3 has 18 amino acids. V dropped 0 bases and J dropped 1 base, with 15 bases sitting between them. Germline assignment: CDR1 LGHNA and CDR2 YSLEER. CDR3 amino acids: CASSQESSSRENTGELFF. The DNA for the CDR3 is TGCGCCAGCAGCCAAGAATCATCCAGCAGGGAGAACACCGGGGAGCTGTTTTTT.

This rearrangement joins TRBV16 to TRBJ2-4; either TRBD1 or TRBD2 may supply D (6 bases each). The end of the DNA fits TRBJ2-7 better, so the J call may be wrong. Germline assignment: CDR1 KGHSY and CDR2 FQNENV. CDR3 length: 16 amino acids. This CDR3 reads CASSQSFGGHTYEQYF. The DNA for the CDR3 is TGTGCCAGCAGCCAATCGTTTGGGGGGCATACCTACGAGCAGTACTTC.

The gene calls are TRBV25-1 and TRBJ2-3; weak D call: TRBD2 (5 bases). Germline CDR1 is MGHDK and CDR2 is SYGVNS. The germline V and J ends were trimmed by 5 bases and 0 bases, with 24 bases remaining between them. This CDR3 has 19 amino acids. CDR3 sequence: CASSQVPHGGGPSTDTQYF. The CDR3 DNA follows: TGTGCCAGCAGTCAGGTTCCCCACGGAGGCGGGCCTAGCACAGATACGCAGTATTTT.

V and J are TRBV7-6 and TRBJ1-6; D call uncertain. The CDR3 is 15 amino acids. Trimming removed 0 bases at V and 10 bases at J, with 13 bases between. Germline CDR1 and CDR2: SGHVS and FNYEAQ. CDR3 residues: CASSLAYPFRSPLHF. CDR3 DNA sequence: TGTGCCAGCAGCTTAGCATATCCGTTTCGGTCACCCCTCCACTTT.

This clonotype was counted only a few times. The chain links TRBV29-1 to TRBJ2-7, with 7 bases identical to TRBD2. CDR1 SQVTM and CDR2 ANQGSEA come from the germline V gene. V lost 4 bases and J lost 4; bases outside the gene matches: 10. The CDR3 totals 14 residues. This CDR3 is CSVAFGLGGYEQYF. DNA for the CDR3: TGCAGCGTTGCTTTCGGACTAGGCGGTTACGAGCAGTACTTC.

The chain links TRBV6-1 to TRBJ2-2; D is unclear. From germline, CDR1 is MNHNS and CDR2 SASEGT. The germline V and J ends were trimmed by 2 bases and 0 bases, with 7 bases remaining between them. The CDR3 is made up of 15 amino acids. Written as DNA, the CDR3 is TGTGCCAGCAGTGAACGAATGTCGAACACCGGGGAGCTGTTTTTT. This translates into CASSERMSNTGELFF.

The chain joins TRBV10-3 to TRBJ2-7, with 15 bases fitting TRBD2. Germline V gene sequence: CDR1 ENHRY, CDR2 SYGVKD. With 8 bases clipped from V and 7 bases from J, the junction kept 15 bases outside the gene matches. CDR3 size: 17 residues. CDR3 sequence: CAIGLAGGPVSYNEQYF. CDR3 DNA: TGTGCCATCGGACTAGCGGGAGGGCCAGTCTCCTACAATGAGCAGTACTTC.

A note on this clonotype: Its ends do not fully match the called genes, so a read error is possible. This chain connects TRBV29-1 to TRBJ2-7, with TRBD2 as a possible D gene (6 bases). The CDR3 length is 12 residues. CDR1 and CDR2 from the germline V gene are SQVTM and ANQGSEA. Written as DNA, the CDR3 is TGCGGCGTCACCGGGACTTCCTACGAGCAGTACTTC. Translated, it gives CGVTGTSYEQYF.

The chain carries TRBV4-1 and TRBJ2-2; 7 nucleotides align to TRBD1. Germline-derived CDR1 and CDR2 are MGHRA and YSYEKL. The CDR3 length is 16 residues. The junction had 6 bases not matched to a gene; V was cut back by 4 bases and J by 1 base. CDR3 loop: CASSLPGTENTGELFF. As DNA, the CDR3 is TGCGCCAGCAGCCTTCCCGGGACAGAGAACACCGGGGAGCTGTTTTTT.

This clonotype showed up just a few times. J is TRBJ2-7 and V is TRBV20-1, with D possibly matching TRBD1 (5 bases). The CDR3 consists of 12 residues. V was clipped by 4 bases and J by 4 bases, with 11 bases between them. In germline, CDR1 is DFQATT, CDR2 SNEGSKA (reference sequence). The CDR3 region is CSATLGRYEQYF. CDR3 sequence (DNA): TGCAGTGCTACATTGGGGCGATACGAGCAGTACTTC.

This CDR3 reads CSARDGDRLMGTGELFF. The CDR3 DNA sequence: TGCAGTGCTAGAGATGGGGACAGGCTCATGGGGACCGGGGAGCTGTTTTTT. The genes are TRBV20-1 and TRBJ2-2, with TRBD1 matching 8 bases. V trimming: 0 bases; J trimming: 5 bases; junction bases outside the gene matches: 11. This CDR3 region has 17 residues. Germline V lookup: CDR1 DFQATT, CDR2 SNEGSKA (reference sequence).

The chain links TRBV5-5 to TRBJ2-5; D ambiguous. CDR1 and CDR2 from the germline V gene are SGHKS and YYEKEE (reference sequence). The V and J ends lost 2 bases and 1 base respectively, with 9 bases between them. The CDR3 extends over 14 amino acids. The CDR3 loop is CASSFNVLQETQYF. In DNA form, the CDR3 reads TGTGCCAGCAGCTTCAATGTTCTCCAAGAGACCCAGTACTTC.

The V gene is TRBV2, the J gene TRBJ1-6, with a possible D match to TRBD1 (5 bases). Germline values: CDR1 SNHLY, CDR2 FYNNEI. The ends were cut back, 0 bases at V and 9 bases at J, with 12 bases in the middle. The CDR3 runs 15 residues. The CDR3 DNA is TGTGCCAGCAGTGAAGCCAGGGCTCGCGGTTCACCCCTCCACTTT. It is translated as CASSEARARGSPLHF.

The gene calls are TRBV21-1 and TRBJ2-1; the table's D call, TRBD2, has no DNA check behind it. TRBV21-1 has pseudogene status. This CDR3 spans 19 amino acids. Written as DNA, the CDR3 is TGTGCCAGCAGCAAAGAAGGGTCCCTGAGGCAGCGTAGGTACAATGAGCAGTTCTTC. Its translation: CASSKEGSLRQRRYNEQFF.